This T cell receptor (beta chain) was obtained from a study of CD8 T cells in ankylosing spondylitis listed by TCRdb under 2017. A note on the overall study: The study set out to find disease-linked TCR variants by profiling T cell receptor beta repertoires in ankylosing spondylitis patients and healthy donors. The whole study cohort included some 100 healthy donors and 20 to 30 ankylosing spondylitis patients. Peripheral blood was sampled, and synovial fluid was also collected from ankylosing spondylitis patients. What the work shows at the level of the full study, not this receptor alone: Blood from ankylosing spondylitis patients appeared to be characterized by a TCR beta motif composed of about eight highly homologous amino acid variants. Some TCR beta motif variants had previously been reported in synovial fluid and blood of reactive arthritis patients, which suggested common disease-initiation mechanisms. A CD8+ phenotype was shown by the disease-linked clones, which were found at relatively low frequencies in peripheral blood. According to the report, matched synovial fluid samples from ankylosing spondylitis patients were significantly enriched for the disease-linked clones.

V is trimmed back by 7 bases and J by 1 base, and the junction contains 14 bases that no gene match accounts for. Inclusive of the bounding cysteine and phenylalanine, the CDR3 is 16 residues long. Only the CDR3 region is kept as DNA, spanning 48 bases read in frame from base 1. Via the germline V gene, CDR1 is SQVTM and CDR2 ANQGSEA. Synovial fluid samples were matched to blood samples from the same ankylosing spondylitis patients. About this clonotype itself: It has no known antigen specificity. Per-base quality was not reported, and no clone a single base away is much larger than it.

Sequencing relied on an Illumina HiSeq 2500. Quantitative 5'-RACE with molecular barcodes was used to prepare TCR beta libraries. In the paper's pipeline: A new computational method based on a probabilistic model of VDJ rearrangement was used to identify disease-linked TCR variants. In-frame beta chains were kept once TCRdb had trimmed the public reads at Q25 with fastp and called clones with MiXCR. Here each entry gathers all rows of one CDR3 protein and keeps the most common genes and DNA. TCRdb's processing, not the authors', yielded these V and J calls. The sample table holds around 100,000 distinct CDR3 sequences, of which about 25% were seen once. Around an eighth of the sample belongs to the ten largest clones.

Input material: synovial fluid, either unsorted or a sorted T cell fraction (not recorded which). The chain is assembled from TRBV29-1 and TRBJ1-1, and 8 junctional nucleotides match TRBD1. The sequence derives from a male donor with ankylosing spondylitis. This receptor has the CDR3 CSALSGQGAGNTEAFF. In nucleotides, the sequence is TGCAGCGCCCTTAGCGGTCAGGGGGCTGGGAACACTGAAGCTTTCTTT.